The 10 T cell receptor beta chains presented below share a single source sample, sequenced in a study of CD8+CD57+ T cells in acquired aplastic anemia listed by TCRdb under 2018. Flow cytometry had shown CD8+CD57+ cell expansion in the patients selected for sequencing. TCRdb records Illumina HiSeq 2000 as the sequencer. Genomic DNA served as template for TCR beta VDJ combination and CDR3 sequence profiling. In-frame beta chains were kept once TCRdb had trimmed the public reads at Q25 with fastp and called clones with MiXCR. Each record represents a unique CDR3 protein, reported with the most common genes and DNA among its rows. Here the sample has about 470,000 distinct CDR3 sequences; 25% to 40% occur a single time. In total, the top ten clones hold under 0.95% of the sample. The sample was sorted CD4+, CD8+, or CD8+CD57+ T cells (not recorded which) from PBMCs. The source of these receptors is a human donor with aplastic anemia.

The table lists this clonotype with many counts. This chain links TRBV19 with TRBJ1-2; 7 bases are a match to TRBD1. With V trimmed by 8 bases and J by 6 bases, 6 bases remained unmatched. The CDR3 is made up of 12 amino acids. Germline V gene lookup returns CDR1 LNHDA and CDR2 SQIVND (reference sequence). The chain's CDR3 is CASASTGDGYTF. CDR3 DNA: TGTGCCAGTGCTTCCACAGGGGATGGCTACACCTTC.

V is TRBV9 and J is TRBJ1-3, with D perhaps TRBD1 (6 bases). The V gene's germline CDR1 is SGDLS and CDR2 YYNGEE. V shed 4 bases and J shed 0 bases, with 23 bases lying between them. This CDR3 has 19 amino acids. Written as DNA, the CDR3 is TGTGCCAGCAGCCCATCACGGGGGGTCGGCAGGGGCTCTGGAAACACCATATATTTT. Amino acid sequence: CASSPSRGVGRGSGNTIYF.

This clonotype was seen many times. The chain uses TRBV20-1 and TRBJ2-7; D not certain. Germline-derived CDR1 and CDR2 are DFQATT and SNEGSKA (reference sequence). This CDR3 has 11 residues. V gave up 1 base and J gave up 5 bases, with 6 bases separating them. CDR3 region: CSARVGNEQYF. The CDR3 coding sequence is TGCAGTGCTAGAGTAGGAAACGAGCAGTACTTC.

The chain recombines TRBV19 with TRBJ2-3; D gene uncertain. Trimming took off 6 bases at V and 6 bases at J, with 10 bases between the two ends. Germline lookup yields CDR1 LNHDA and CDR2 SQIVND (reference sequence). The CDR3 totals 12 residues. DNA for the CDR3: TGTGCCAGTAGCTCGGGCTGGGATACGCAGTATTTT. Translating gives CASSSGWDTQYF.

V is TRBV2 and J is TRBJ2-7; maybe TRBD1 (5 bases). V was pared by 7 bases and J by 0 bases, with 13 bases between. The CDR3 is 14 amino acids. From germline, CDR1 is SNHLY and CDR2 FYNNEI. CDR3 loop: CASTKAGPSYEQYF. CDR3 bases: TGTGCCAGCACTAAGGCAGGGCCCTCCTACGAGCAGTACTTC.

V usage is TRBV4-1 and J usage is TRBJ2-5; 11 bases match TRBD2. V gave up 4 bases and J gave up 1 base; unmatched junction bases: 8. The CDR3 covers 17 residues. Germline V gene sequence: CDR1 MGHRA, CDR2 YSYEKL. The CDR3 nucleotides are TGCGCCAGCAGCCGGCTAGCGGGAGGCATTTCCCAAGAGACCCAGTACTTC. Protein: CASSRLAGGISQETQYF.

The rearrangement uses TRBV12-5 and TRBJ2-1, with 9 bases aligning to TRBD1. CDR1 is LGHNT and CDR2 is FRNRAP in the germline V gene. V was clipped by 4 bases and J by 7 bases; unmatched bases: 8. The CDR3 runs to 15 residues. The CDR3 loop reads CASGSRRQGVNEQFF. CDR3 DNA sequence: TGTGCTAGTGGTTCCCGCCGACAGGGGGTTAATGAGCAGTTCTTC.

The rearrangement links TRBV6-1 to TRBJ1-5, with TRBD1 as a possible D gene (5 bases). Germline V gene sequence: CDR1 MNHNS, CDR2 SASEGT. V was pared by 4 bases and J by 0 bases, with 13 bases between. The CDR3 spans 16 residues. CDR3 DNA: TGTGCCAGCAGTGTATTTAGGGGAGATAGCAATCAGCCCCAGCATTTT. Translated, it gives CASSVFRGDSNQPQHF.

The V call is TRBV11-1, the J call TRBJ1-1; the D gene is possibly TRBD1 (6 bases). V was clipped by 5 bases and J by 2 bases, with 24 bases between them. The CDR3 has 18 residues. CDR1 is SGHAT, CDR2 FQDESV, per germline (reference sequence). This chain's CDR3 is CASSVLRFGGTPNTEAFF. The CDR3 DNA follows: TGTGCCAGCAGCGTGTTACGATTCGGCGGGACACCCAACACTGAAGCTTTCTTT.

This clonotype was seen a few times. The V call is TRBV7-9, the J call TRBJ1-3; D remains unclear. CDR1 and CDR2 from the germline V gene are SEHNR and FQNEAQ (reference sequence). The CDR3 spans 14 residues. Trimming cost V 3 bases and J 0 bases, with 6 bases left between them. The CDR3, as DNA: TGTGCCAGCAGCTTGGAGTTCTCTGGAAACACCATATATTTT. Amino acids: CASSLEFSGNTIYF.